This is a list of T cell receptor beta chains from one sample in a study of Ad26.COV2.S vaccination and SARS-CoV-2 variants. Generated by immunoSEQ multiplex PCR, the TCRdb table keeps only in-frame clones and is missing some. The sample includes roughly 420,000 clones, roughly 90% of them seen just once. This material consisted of peripheral blood, taken in a trial of Ad26.COV2.S vaccine versus placebo. The receptors derive from a person aged 18-60 years who received the Ad26.COV2.S COVID-19 vaccine or a placebo. Each CDR3 is given with its conserved first and last residue. D genes are given only for firm matches. Some rows mark clone size as missing; the rest say once, few, many or name a class of expanded clone.

V,J,size,D,DNA,CDR3
TRBV2,TRBJ2-7,once,.,TGTGCCTGCTCTTCGGCACCCTCCTACGAGCAGTACTTC,CACSSAPSYEQYF
TRBV4-2,TRBJ2-7,.,.,TGTGCCAGCAGCCAAGGTGGACTTAACGAGCAGTACTTC,CASSQGGLNEQYF
TRBV4-1,TRBJ1-2,.,TRBD1,TGCGCCAGCAGTCCGGACAGGGGAGGGTATGGCTACACCTTC,CASSPDRGGYGYTF
TRBV14,TRBJ2-5,.,TRBD1,TGTGCCAGCAGCCAAATCAGGGGGCTTCAGTGGGAGACCCAGTACTTC,CASSQIRGLQWETQYF
TRBV7-9,TRBJ1-1,.,.,TGTGCCAGCAGCTCCCCAAGGCAGTTGGCCACTGAAGCTTTCTTT,CASSSPRQLATEAFF
TRBV6-2/TRBV6-3,TRBJ2-3,.,.,TGTGCCAGCAGCCTCTCCCGGGGGATACTCACAGATACGCAGTATTTT,CASSLSRGILTDTQYF
TRBV12-3/TRBV12-4,TRBJ1-5,.,.,TGTGCCAGCAGTTCGGGGGGTCAGCCCCAGCATTTT,CASSSGGQPQHF
TRBV12-3/TRBV12-4,TRBJ2-7,once,.,TGTGCCAGCAGTGCCGGACAGTCCGAGCAGTACTTC,CASSAGQSEQYF
TRBV12-3/TRBV12-4,TRBJ2-7,.,.,TGTGCCAGCAGCCGTGCGGCCTCCTACGAGCAGTACTTC,CASSRAASYEQYF
TRBV4-1,TRBJ2-2,.,TRBD2,TGCGCCAGCAGCCAAGATTCTATGAGACTAGCGGGGAGGGAGCTGTTTTTT,CASSQDSMRLAGRELFF